Sequencing of this T cell receptor (beta chain) was carried out in a study of T cell responses to AZD1222 COVID-19 vaccine. CDR3 size: 15 residues. Trimming left V 0 bases short and J 1 base short, with 12 bases between. Germline-derived CDR1 and CDR2 are GTSNPN and SVGIG (reference sequence). The repertoire was sequenced with immunoSEQ multiplex PCR; TCRdb's copy has only in-frame clones and lacks some. The table includes 80,000 to 95,000 clones, about nine tenths detected once. The chain joins TRBV30 to TRBJ1-2; TRBD1 might be the D (5 bases). This sequence was found in an adult who received the AZD1222 COVID-19 vaccine. Sequenced material: peripheral blood, taken 28 days after the second AZD1222 dose. Here the CDR3 reads CAWSVPGPGNYGYTF. In DNA, the CDR3 is TGTGCCTGGAGTGTACCGGGGCCGGGTAACTATGGCTACACCTTC. Variable domain in full (rest from reference TRBV30 and TRBJ1-2): SQTIHQWPATLVQPVGSPLSLECTVEGTSNPNLYWYRQAAGRGLQLLFYSVGIGQISSEVPQNLSASRPQDRQFILSSKKLLLSDSGFYLCAWSVPGPGNYGYTFGSGTRLTVV.